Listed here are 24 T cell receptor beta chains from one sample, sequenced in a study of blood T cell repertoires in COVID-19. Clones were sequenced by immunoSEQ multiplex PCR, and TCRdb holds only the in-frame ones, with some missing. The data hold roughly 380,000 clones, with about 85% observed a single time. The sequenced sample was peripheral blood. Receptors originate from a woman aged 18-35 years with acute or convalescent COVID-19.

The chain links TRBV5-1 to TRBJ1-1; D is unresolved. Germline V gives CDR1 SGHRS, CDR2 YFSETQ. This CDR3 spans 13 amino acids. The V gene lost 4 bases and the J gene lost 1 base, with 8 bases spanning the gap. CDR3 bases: TGCGCCAGCAGCCCCTCTACGAACACTGAAGCTTTCTTT. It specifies CASSPSTNTEAFF.

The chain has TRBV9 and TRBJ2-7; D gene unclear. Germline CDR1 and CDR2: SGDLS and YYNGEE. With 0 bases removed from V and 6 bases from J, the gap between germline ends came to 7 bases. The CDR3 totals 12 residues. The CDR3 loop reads CASSVGGGEQYF. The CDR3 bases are TGTGCCAGCAGCGTAGGAGGTGGCGAGCAGTACTTC. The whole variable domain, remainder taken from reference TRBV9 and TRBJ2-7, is DSGVTQTPKHLITATGQRVTLRCSPRSGDLSVYWYQQSLDQGLQFLIQYYNGEERAKGNILERFSAQQFPDLHSELNLSSLELGDSALYFCASSVGGGEQYFGPGTRLTVT.

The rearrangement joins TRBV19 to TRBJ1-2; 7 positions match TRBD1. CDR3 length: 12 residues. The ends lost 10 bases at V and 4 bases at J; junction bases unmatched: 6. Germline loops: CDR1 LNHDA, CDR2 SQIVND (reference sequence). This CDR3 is CATQGTAYGYTF. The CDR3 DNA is TGTGCCACCCAAGGGACAGCCTATGGCTACACCTTC.

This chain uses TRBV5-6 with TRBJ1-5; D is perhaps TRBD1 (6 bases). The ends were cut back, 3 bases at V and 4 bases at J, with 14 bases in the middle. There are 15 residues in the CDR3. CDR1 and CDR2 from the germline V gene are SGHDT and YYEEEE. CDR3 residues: CASSYPYQGNQPQHF. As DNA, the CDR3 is TGTGCCAGCAGCTACCCTTACCAGGGGAATCAGCCCCAGCATTTT. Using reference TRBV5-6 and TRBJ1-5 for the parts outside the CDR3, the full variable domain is DAGVTQSPTHLIKTRGQQVTLRCSPKSGHDTVSWYQQALGQGPQFIFQYYEEEERQRGNFPDRFSGHQFPNYSSELNVNALLLGDSALYLCASSYPYQGNQPQHFGDGTRLSIL.

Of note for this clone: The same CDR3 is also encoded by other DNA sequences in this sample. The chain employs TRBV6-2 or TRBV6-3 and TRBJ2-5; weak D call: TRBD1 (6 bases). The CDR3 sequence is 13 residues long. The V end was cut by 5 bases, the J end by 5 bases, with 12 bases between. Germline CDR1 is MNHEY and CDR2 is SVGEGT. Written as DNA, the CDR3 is TGTGCCAGCAGTAGAGGGGGAAGGGAGACCCAGTACTTC. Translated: CASSRGGRETQYF.

The DNA of the CDR3 is TGTGCCAGCAGTTCCCCACAGTCCCCCTCTGGAAACACCATATATTTT. It translates to CASSSPQSPSGNTIYF. The chain links TRBV28 to TRBJ1-3, with D uncertain. In germline, CDR1 is MDHEN, CDR2 SYDVKM. The CDR3 contains 16 residues. Trimming removed 4 bases at V and 0 bases at J, with 13 bases between.

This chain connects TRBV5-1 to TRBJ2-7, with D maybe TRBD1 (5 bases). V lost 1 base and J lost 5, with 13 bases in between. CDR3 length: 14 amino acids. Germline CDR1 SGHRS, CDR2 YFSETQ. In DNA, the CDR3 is TGCGCCAGCAGCTTGAACCAGGGTTTCGACGAGCAGTACTTC. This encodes CASSLNQGFDEQYF.

This CDR3 reads CASSYGDREGGAFF. The CDR3 coding sequence is TGTGCCAGCAGTTACGGTGACCGGGAGGGTGGAGCTTTCTTT. The gene calls are TRBV6-5 and TRBJ1-1; D gene unclear. The CDR3 loop spans 14 amino acids. CDR1 and CDR2 (germline): MNHEY, SVGAGI. V was trimmed by 2 bases and J by 10 bases, leaving 17 bases between them.

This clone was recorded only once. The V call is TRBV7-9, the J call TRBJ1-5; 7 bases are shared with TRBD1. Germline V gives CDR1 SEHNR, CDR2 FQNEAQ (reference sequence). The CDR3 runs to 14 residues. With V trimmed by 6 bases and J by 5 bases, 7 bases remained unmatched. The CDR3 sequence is CASSWITGDQPQHF. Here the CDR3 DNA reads TGTGCCAGCAGTTGGATCACAGGGGATCAGCCCCAGCATTTT.

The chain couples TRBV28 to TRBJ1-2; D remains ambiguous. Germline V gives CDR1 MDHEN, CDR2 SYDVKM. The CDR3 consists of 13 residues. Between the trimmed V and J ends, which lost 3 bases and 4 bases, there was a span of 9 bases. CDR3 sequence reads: CASSFGGAYGYTF. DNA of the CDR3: TGTGCCAGCAGTTTCGGCGGAGCCTATGGCTACACCTTC.

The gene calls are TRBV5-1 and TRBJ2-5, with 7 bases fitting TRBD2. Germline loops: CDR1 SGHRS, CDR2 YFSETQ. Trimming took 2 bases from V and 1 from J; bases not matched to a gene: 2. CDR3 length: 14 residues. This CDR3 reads CASSFGTTQETQYF. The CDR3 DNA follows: TGCGCCAGCAGCTTCGGGACTACCCAAGAGACCCAGTACTTC.

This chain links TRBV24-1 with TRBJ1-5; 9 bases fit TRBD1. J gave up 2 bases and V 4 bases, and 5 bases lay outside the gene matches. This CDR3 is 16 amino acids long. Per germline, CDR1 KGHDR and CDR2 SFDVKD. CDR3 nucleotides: TGTGCCACCAGTGACACGGACAGGGGTGGCAATCAGCCCCAGCATTTT. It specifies CATSDTDRGGNQPQHF.

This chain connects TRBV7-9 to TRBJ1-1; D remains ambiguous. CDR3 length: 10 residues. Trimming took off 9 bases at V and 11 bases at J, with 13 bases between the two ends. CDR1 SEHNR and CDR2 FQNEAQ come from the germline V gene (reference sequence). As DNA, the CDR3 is TGTGCCAGTTCCTGGGGAGGCGCTTTCTTT. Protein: CASSWGGAFF.

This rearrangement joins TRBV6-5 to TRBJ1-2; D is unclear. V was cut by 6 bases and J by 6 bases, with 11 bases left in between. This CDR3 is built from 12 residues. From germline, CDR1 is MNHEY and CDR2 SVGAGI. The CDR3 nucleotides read TGTGCCAGCAGATCCCTCGCGGATGGCTACACCTTC. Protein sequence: CASRSLADGYTF.

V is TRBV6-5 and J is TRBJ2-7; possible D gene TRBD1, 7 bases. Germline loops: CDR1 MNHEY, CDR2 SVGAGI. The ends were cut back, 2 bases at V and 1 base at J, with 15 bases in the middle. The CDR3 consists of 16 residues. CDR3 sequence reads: CASSYQGRGRSYEQYF. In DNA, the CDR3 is TGTGCCAGCAGTTACCAGGGCAGGGGGAGGTCCTACGAGCAGTACTTC.

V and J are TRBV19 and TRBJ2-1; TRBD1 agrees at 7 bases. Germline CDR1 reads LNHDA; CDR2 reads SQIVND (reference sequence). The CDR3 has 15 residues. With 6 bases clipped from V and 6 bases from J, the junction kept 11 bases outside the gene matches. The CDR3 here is CASRDRDGFVNEQFF. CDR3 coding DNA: TGTGCCAGTAGAGACAGGGACGGGTTCGTCAATGAGCAGTTCTTC.

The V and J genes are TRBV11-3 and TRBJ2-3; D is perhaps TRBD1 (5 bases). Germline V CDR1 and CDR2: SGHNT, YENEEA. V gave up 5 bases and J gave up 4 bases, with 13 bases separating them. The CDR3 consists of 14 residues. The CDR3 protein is CASSPVGVPDTQYF. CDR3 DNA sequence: TGTGCCAGCAGCCCCGTAGGGGTCCCAGATACGCAGTATTTT.

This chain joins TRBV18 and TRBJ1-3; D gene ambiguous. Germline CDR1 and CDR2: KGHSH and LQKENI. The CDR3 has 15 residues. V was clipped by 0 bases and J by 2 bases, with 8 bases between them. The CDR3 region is CASSPPPGPGNTIYF. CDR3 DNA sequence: TGTGCCAGCTCACCACCACCTGGGCCTGGAAACACCATATATTTT.

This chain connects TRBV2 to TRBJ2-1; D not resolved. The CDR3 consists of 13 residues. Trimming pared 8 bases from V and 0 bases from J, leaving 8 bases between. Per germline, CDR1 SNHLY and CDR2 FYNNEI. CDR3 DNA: TGTGCCAGCCTTGGGCCCTCCTACAATGAGCAGTTCTTC. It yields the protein CASLGPSYNEQFF.

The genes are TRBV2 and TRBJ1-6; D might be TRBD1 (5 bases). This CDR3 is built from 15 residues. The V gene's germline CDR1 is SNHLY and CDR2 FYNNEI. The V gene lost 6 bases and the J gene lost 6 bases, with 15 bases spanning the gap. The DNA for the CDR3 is TGTGCCAGCAGCCTCTATCAGGGTTCTAATTCACCCCTCCACTTT. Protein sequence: CASSLYQGSNSPLHF.

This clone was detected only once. Here the CDR3 reads CASSYRGPNEQFF. DNA for the CDR3: TGTGCCAGCAGTTACAGGGGGCCCAATGAGCAGTTCTTC. J is TRBJ2-1 and V is TRBV6-5, with 7 bases fitting TRBD1. This CDR3 has 13 residues. Trimming took 2 bases from V and 6 from J; bases not matched to a gene: 1. Per germline, CDR1 MNHEY and CDR2 SVGAGI.

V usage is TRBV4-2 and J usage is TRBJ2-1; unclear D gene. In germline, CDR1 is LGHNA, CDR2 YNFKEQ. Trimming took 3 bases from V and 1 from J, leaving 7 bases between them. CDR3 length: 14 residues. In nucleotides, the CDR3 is TGTGCCAGCAGCCAGGAGATTTCCTACAATGAGCAGTTCTTC. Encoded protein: CASSQEISYNEQFF.

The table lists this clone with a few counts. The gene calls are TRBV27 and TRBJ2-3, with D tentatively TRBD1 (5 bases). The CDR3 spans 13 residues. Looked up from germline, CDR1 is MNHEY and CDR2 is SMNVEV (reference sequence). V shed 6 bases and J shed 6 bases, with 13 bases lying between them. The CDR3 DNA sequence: TGTGCCAGCAGATCTCCCAGGGTCGATACGCAGTATTTT. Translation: CASRSPRVDTQYF.

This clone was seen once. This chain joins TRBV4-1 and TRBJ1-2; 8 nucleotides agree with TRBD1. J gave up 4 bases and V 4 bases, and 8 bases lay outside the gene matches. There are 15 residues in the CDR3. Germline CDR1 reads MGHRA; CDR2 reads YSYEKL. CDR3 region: CASSPAQGAGYGYTF. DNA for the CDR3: TGCGCCAGCAGCCCAGCGCAGGGGGCTGGCTATGGCTACACCTTC.